This T cell receptor (beta chain) came from a study of blood T cell repertoires in COVID-19. This CDR3 is 17 amino acids long. Germline trimming cut 7 bases from V and 8 bases from J; bases unmatched to any gene: 16. Looked up from germline, CDR1 is LNHDA and CDR2 is SQIVND (reference sequence). As originally analysed: Reference gene primer amplification in the assay estimated nucleated cell counts. This table comes from immunoSEQ multiplex PCR, and its TCRdb copy is limited to in-frame clones, with some not included. V and J calls and clone size are those listed in that table; D and trimming were worked out from the DNA. The sample consists of 180,000 or so clones, about 82% of them appearing once.

Sequencing was performed on PBMCs or T cells enriched from blood (not recorded which). The V gene is TRBV19, the J gene TRBJ1-4, with 10 bases lining up with TRBD1. This TCR derives from a man in his forties with acute COVID-19. CDR3 amino acids: CASNPAGQGILREKLFF. Written as DNA, the CDR3 is TGTGCCAGTAACCCGGCGGGACAGGGGATCTTGAGGGAAAAACTGTTTTTT.